Included here is one T cell receptor beta chain sequence, with context. TCRdb re-analysed the 5' RACE reads in MiXCR, keeping a single row per CDR3 protein. The repertoire holds 400 to 500 distinct CDR3 sequences, roughly 15% seen once, with 20% to 30% in the top ten. This sample stems from a study of spatial heterogeneity in lung cancer. CDR1 DFQATT and CDR2 SNEGSKA come from the germline V gene (reference sequence). Trimming stripped 5 bases from V and 6 bases from J, with 16 bases between. This CDR3 is built from 13 residues. The time point denotes: sample taken at primary tumor resection. This TCR was recovered from a female donor with early-stage non-small cell lung cancer. Here the sequenced sample was normal lung tissue next to the tumor, taken at surgery. The V and J genes are TRBV20-1 and TRBJ2-5; D is undetermined. DNA for the CDR3: TGCAGTGCTGTCGAAGATGTGGAGAAGACCCAGTACTTC. This encodes CSAVEDVEKTQYF.